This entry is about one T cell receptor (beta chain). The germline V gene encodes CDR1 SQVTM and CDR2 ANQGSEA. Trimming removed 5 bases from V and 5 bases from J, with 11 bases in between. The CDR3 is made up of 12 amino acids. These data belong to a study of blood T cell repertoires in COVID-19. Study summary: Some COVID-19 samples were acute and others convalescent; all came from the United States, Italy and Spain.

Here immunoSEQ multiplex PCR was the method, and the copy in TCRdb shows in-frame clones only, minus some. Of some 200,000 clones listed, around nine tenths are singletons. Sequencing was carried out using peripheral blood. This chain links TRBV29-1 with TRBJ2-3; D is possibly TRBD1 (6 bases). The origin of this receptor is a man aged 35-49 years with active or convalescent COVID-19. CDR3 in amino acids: CSVPLGGDTQYF. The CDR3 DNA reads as TGCAGCGTTCCCTTAGGGGGAGATACGCAGTATTTT.